Presented here are 26 T cell receptor beta chains from one specimen sequenced in a study of cytomegalovirus exposure and HLA in healthy donors. PCR used 60 Vbeta primers and 13 Jbeta primers. Measured with immunoSEQ multiplex PCR; TCRdb has only the in-frame clones, and not every one. Of approximately 150,000 clones in the sample, approximately 65% were seen once. Source material: PBMCs. These TCRs come from an older woman in good health and CMV-seronegative.

This chain links TRBV19 with TRBJ2-1; 11 bases match TRBD2. This CDR3 is built from 13 residues. Germline V gene sequence: CDR1 LNHDA, CDR2 SQIVND (reference sequence). V dropped 9 bases and J dropped 3; count of bases not matched to a gene: 1. The CDR3 spells CASGTSGYNEQFF. The CDR3 DNA reads TGTGCCAGCGGGACTAGCGGCTACAATGAGCAGTTCTTC.

This clone was found a few times. The rearrangement uses TRBV29-1 and TRBJ1-1; 7 nucleotides line up with TRBD1. Germline loops: CDR1 SQVTM, CDR2 ANQGSEA. The ends lost 7 bases at V and 7 bases at J; junction bases unmatched: 9. This CDR3 has 12 amino acids. CDR3 residues: CSGATGSHEAFF. The CDR3 nucleotides are TGCAGCGGCGCGACAGGGAGCCATGAAGCTTTCTTT.

This chain links TRBV28 with TRBJ2-3, with 8 bases fitting TRBD1. The CDR3 extends over 15 amino acids. Trimming cost V 5 bases and J 2 bases; bases outside gene matches: 6. In germline, CDR1 is MDHEN, CDR2 SYDVKM. The CDR3 here is CASSLRTGFTDTQYF. CDR3 nucleotide sequence: TGTGCCAGCAGTCTACGGACAGGGTTCACAGATACGCAGTATTTT.

J is TRBJ2-3 and V is TRBV27; 7 nucleotides line up with TRBD2. This CDR3 comprises 15 residues. CDR1 and CDR2 (germline): MNHEY, SMNVEV (reference sequence). V lost 3 bases and J lost 4; bases outside the gene matches: 7. Written as DNA, the CDR3 is TGTGCCAGCAGTTTGGGCCTAGCGGTGGCAGATACGCAGTATTTT. Translation: CASSLGLAVADTQYF.

The rearrangement uses TRBV4-2 and TRBJ2-1; 9 bases line up with TRBD2. V shed 1 base, J shed 6 bases, and the junction held 4 bases outside the gene matches. CDR1 is LGHNA and CDR2 is YNFKEQ in the germline V gene. The CDR3 extends over 15 amino acids. CDR3 in amino acids: CASSQAETSGNEQFF. CDR3 nucleotide sequence: TGTGCCAGCAGCCAAGCTGAGACTAGCGGCAATGAGCAGTTCTTC.

The chain couples TRBV19 to TRBJ1-5; the D gene is possibly TRBD1 (6 bases). The germline V and J ends were trimmed by 7 bases and 0 bases, with 22 bases remaining between them. Germline CDR1 LNHDA, CDR2 SQIVND (reference sequence). This CDR3 spans 18 amino acids. The DNA for the CDR3 is TGTGCCAGTAAGGAATTGGGCAGGGGTGGGTATAGCAATCAGCCCCAGCATTTT. Its translation: CASKELGRGGYSNQPQHF. The full variable domain, with the rest looked up from reference TRBV19 and TRBJ1-5, is DGGITQSPKYLFRKEGQNVTLSCEQNLNHDAMYWYRQDPGQGLRLIYYSQIVNDFQKGDIAEGYSVSREKKESFPLTVTSAQKNPTAFYLCASKELGRGGYSNQPQHFGDGTRLSIL.

The chain recombines TRBV9 with TRBJ2-1, with a possible D match to TRBD1 (5 bases). The V gene's germline CDR1 is SGDLS and CDR2 YYNGEE. This CDR3 is 15 amino acids long. The V and J ends lost 4 bases and 1 base respectively, with 12 bases between them. The CDR3, as DNA: TGTGCCAGCAGCCCCCAGGGTTCTTCCTACAATGAGCAGTTCTTC. Residues: CASSPQGSSYNEQFF.

V is TRBV9 and J is TRBJ1-2; unclear D gene. Germline-derived CDR1 and CDR2 are SGDLS and YYNGEE. Trimming shortened V by 4 bases and J by 4 bases, and 17 bases separated the two germline ends. The CDR3 extends over 15 amino acids. Here the CDR3 DNA reads TGTGCCAGCAGCTCCAGCCTCCGGAGAAGCTATGGCTACACCTTC. As protein: CASSSSLRRSYGYTF. Full variable domain (remainder filled in from reference TRBV9 and TRBJ1-2): DSGVTQTPKHLITATGQRVTLRCSPRSGDLSVYWYQQSLDQGLQFLIQYYNGEERAKGNILERFSAQQFPDLHSELNLSSLELGDSALYFCASSSSLRRSYGYTFGSGTRLTVV.

This clone appeared once. This chain links TRBV7-2 with TRBJ1-1; D possibly corresponds to TRBD1 (6 bases). V lost 3 bases and J 4 bases, leaving 9 bases between the germline ends. Germline loops: CDR1 SGHTA, CDR2 FQGNSA. CDR3 size: 13 residues. As DNA, the CDR3 is TGTGCCAGCAGCTTTACAGGGACCACTGAAGCTTTCTTT. Amino acids: CASSFTGTTEAFF.

The genes are TRBV6-1 and TRBJ2-7, with 11 positions matching TRBD2. CDR1 MNHNS and CDR2 SASEGT come from the germline V gene. With V trimmed by 0 bases and J by 6 bases, 4 bases remained unmatched. This CDR3 has 15 residues. The CDR3 region is CASSEASSGRSEQYF. The CDR3 DNA reads as TGTGCCAGCAGTGAAGCGTCTAGCGGGAGGAGCGAGCAGTACTTC.

This clone was seen once. This chain joins TRBV6-6 and TRBJ1-6; D ambiguous. The CDR3 extends over 12 amino acids. The V end was cut by 6 bases, the J end by 8 bases, with 8 bases between. Germline CDR1 MNHNY, CDR2 SVGAGI (reference sequence). The CDR3 loop reads CASRDFYSPLHF. The CDR3 DNA reads as TGTGCCAGCAGGGACTTTTATTCACCCCTCCACTTT.

This clone was observed a handful of times. The gene calls are TRBV28 and TRBJ1-2; D unresolved. The length of the CDR3 is 14 residues. CDR1 is MDHEN and CDR2 is SYDVKM in the germline V gene. V was pared by 3 bases and J by 0 bases, with 8 bases between. This chain's CDR3 is CASSLFIANYGYTF. CDR3 bases: TGTGCCAGCAGTTTGTTTATCGCTAACTATGGCTACACCTTC.

This clone has only a few counts. This chain uses TRBV11-2 with TRBJ2-5; 10 bases are shared with TRBD2. The germline gives CDR1 SGHAT, CDR2 FQNNGV. Trimming cost V 2 bases and J 5 bases; bases outside gene matches: 14. This CDR3 has 18 amino acids. CDR3 sequence reads: CASSLIGSGRPSRETQYF. CDR3 DNA sequence: TGTGCCAGCAGCTTAATCGGTAGCGGGAGGCCGAGTAGGGAGACCCAGTACTTC.

The V and J genes are TRBV11-1 and TRBJ2-1; 9 nucleotides line up with TRBD2. This CDR3 has 14 residues. V shed 5 bases and J 8 bases; nucleotides not matched to a gene: 7. CDR1 is SGHAT, CDR2 FQDESV, per germline (reference sequence). CDR3 coding DNA: TGTGCCAGCAGCCTAGGCGGGAGGGCCGATGAGCAGTTCTTC. Translating it yields CASSLGGRADEQFF.

This clone has a handful of counts. The chain combines TRBV5-1 with TRBJ1-6; TRBD1 agrees at 9 bases. Germline V lookup: CDR1 SGHRS, CDR2 YFSETQ. Trimming at V came to 4 bases and at J to 6 bases, leaving 8 bases not matched to a gene. The CDR3 length is 16 residues. Here the CDR3 DNA reads TGCGCCAGCAGCCCAACCCCGGGACAGGGTAATTCACCCCTCCACTTT. Translated: CASSPTPGQGNSPLHF. The variable domain in full, with the rest retrieved from reference TRBV5-1 and TRBJ1-6, is KAGVTQTPRYLIKTRGQQVTLSCSPISGHRSVSWYQQTPGQGLQFLFEYFSETQRNKGNFPGRFSGRQFSNSRSEMNVSTLELGDSALYLCASSPTPGQGNSPLHFGNGTRLTVT.

This sequence joins TRBV4-2 and TRBJ1-5; D remains ambiguous. The CDR3 extends over 14 amino acids. Germline lookup yields CDR1 LGHNA and CDR2 YNFKEQ. The V and J ends lost 1 base and 6 bases respectively, with 10 bases between them. The CDR3 DNA is TGTGCCAGCAGCCAAGCGGAGGGAAGTCAGCCCCAGCATTTT. It translates to CASSQAEGSQPQHF.

The chain employs TRBV5-4 and TRBJ2-1; D is undetermined. V lost 0 bases and J lost 0, with 10 bases in between. The CDR3 contains 16 residues. Germline values: CDR1 SGHNT, CDR2 YYREEE (reference sequence). The CDR3: CASSLGLVSSYNEQFF. Here the CDR3 DNA reads TGTGCCAGCAGCTTGGGGCTAGTCAGCTCCTACAATGAGCAGTTCTTC.

The genes are TRBV25-1 and TRBJ2-1; D remains ambiguous. There are 14 residues in the CDR3. Germline values: CDR1 MGHDK, CDR2 SYGVNS. Trimming shortened V by 6 bases and J by 0 bases, and 9 bases separated the two germline ends. Here the CDR3 DNA reads TGTGCCAGCAGACACGCAGGCTCCTACAATGAGCAGTTCTTC. Translating it yields CASRHAGSYNEQFF. Drawing the rest from reference TRBV25-1 and TRBJ2-1, the complete variable domain is EADIYQTPRYLVIGTGKKITLECSQTMGHDKMYWYQQDPGMELHLIHYSYGVNSTEKGDLSSESTVSRIRTEHFPLTLESARPSHTSQYLCASRHAGSYNEQFFGPGTRLTVL.

This clone was detected a few times. The rearrangement links TRBV5-1 to TRBJ2-1; maybe TRBD2 (6 bases). The ends were cut back, 4 bases at V and 2 bases at J, with 13 bases in the middle. The CDR3 spans 15 residues. CDR1 is SGHRS, CDR2 YFSETQ, per germline. CDR3 sequence: CASSPTRITYNEQFF. CDR3 sequence (DNA): TGCGCCAGCAGCCCGACTAGGATAACCTACAATGAGCAGTTCTTC.

This clone was observed a few times. The rearrangement uses TRBV9 and TRBJ2-3; the D gene is possibly TRBD2 (5 bases). Trimming left V 0 bases short and J 4 bases short, with 21 bases between. This CDR3 is built from 18 residues. CDR1 and CDR2 from the germline V gene are SGDLS and YYNGEE. DNA for the CDR3: TGTGCCAGCAGCGTAGCCCTGCAGGTCGGGGTCTTCCCAGATACGCAGTATTTT. Its translation is CASSVALQVGVFPDTQYF.

The chain links TRBV28 to TRBJ1-3, with D possibly matching TRBD1 (6 bases). The CDR3 spans 17 residues. Germline CDR1 and CDR2: MDHEN and SYDVKM. Trimming shortened V by 1 base and J by 0 bases, and 13 bases separated the two germline ends. This CDR3 reads CASSLSAGASSGNTIYF. CDR3 bases: TGTGCCAGCAGTTTATCGGCGGGGGCCAGCTCTGGAAACACCATATATTTT.

The chain recombines TRBV29-1 with TRBJ1-1; 8 bases match TRBD1. In germline, CDR1 is SQVTM, CDR2 ANQGSEA. The CDR3 sequence is 17 residues long. V was pared by 4 bases and J by 1 base, with 14 bases of the junction left unmatched. In nucleotides, the CDR3 is TGCAGCGTTGTAGGTGGACAGGGACGGCTAACGAACACTGAAGCTTTCTTT. It is translated as CSVVGGQGRLTNTEAFF.

The CDR3 reads CATSRDPPDRLNTIYF. The CDR3 region has the DNA TGTGCCACCAGCAGAGATCCCCCCGACAGATTAAACACCATATATTTT. The V gene is TRBV15, the J gene TRBJ1-3; maybe TRBD1 (5 bases). Germline CDR1 and CDR2: LNHNV and YYDKDF (reference sequence). CDR3 length equals 16 residues. Trimming left V 0 bases short and J 6 bases short, with 15 bases between.

This clone came up a few times. The rearrangement uses TRBV2 and TRBJ2-7; 11 bases are shared with TRBD2. The CDR3 runs 15 residues. V shed 6 bases and J 2 bases; nucleotides not matched to a gene: 6. Germline-derived CDR1 and CDR2 are SNHLY and FYNNEI. The CDR3 sequence: CASRKTSGGAYEQYF. CDR3 DNA: TGTGCCAGCAGGAAAACTAGCGGGGGTGCCTACGAGCAGTACTTC. The full variable domain, with the rest looked up from reference TRBV2 and TRBJ2-7, is EPEVTQTPSHQVTQMGQEVILRCVPISNHLYFYWYRQILGQKVEFLVSFYNNEISEKSEIFDDQFSVERPDGSNFTLKIRSTKLEDSAMYFCASRKTSGGAYEQYFGPGTRLTVT.

The rearrangement joins TRBV7-9 to TRBJ2-1; 12 bases match TRBD1. The CDR3 loop spans 16 amino acids. V shed 1 base and J 6 bases; nucleotides not matched to a gene: 4. Germline V gene sequence: CDR1 SEHNR, CDR2 FQNEAQ (reference sequence). CDR3 in amino acids: CASSLGDRGLGNEQFF. The CDR3, as DNA: TGTGCCAGCAGCTTAGGGGACAGGGGGCTTGGCAATGAGCAGTTCTTC. Based on the CDR3 plus reference TRBV7-9 and TRBJ2-1, the full variable domain is DTGVSQNPRHKITKRGQNVTFRCDPISEHNRLYWYRQTLGQGPEFLTYFQNEAQLEKSRLLSDRFSAERPKGSFSTLEIQRTEQGDSAMYLCASSLGDRGLGNEQFFGPGTRLTVL.

V gene TRBV25-1 combines with J gene TRBJ1-3; no clear D gene. The CDR3 covers 15 residues. The V gene's germline CDR1 is MGHDK and CDR2 SYGVNS. V gave up 4 bases and J gave up 0 bases, with 10 bases separating them. The CDR3 is CASSVPGNSGNTIYF. The DNA for the CDR3 is TGTGCCAGCAGTGTACCAGGAAACTCTGGAAACACCATATATTTT.